The 28 T cell receptor beta chains reported below all come from one sample, sequenced in a study of T cells after yellow fever vaccination. TCRdb re-called the 5' RACE reads through MiXCR, storing one row per CDR3 protein. The sample holds 310,000 or so distinct CDR3 sequences, around 6.8% seen once. The sequences come from PBMCs, collected about 41 days after the first yellow fever vaccination. All receptors derive from a man younger than 35 who received the YFV17D yellow fever vaccine.

The chain has TRBV11-2 and TRBJ1-2; 9 bases align to TRBD1. Germline V gene data show CDR1 as SGHAT and CDR2 as FQNNGV. The CDR3 extends over 15 amino acids. V lost 5 bases, J lost 5 bases, and 9 bases stayed unmatched. The CDR3 sequence is CASSPNPDRGYGYTF. CDR3 in DNA: TGTGCCAGCAGCCCCAACCCGGACAGGGGATATGGCTACACCTTC.

The chain employs TRBV6-2 or TRBV6-3 and TRBJ2-7, with D possibly called TRBD1 or TRBD2 (5 bases each). The germline CDR1 and CDR2 sequences are MNHEY and SVGEGT. Trimming shortened V by 7 bases and J by 6 bases, and 19 bases separated the two germline ends. There are 14 residues in the CDR3. The CDR3 coding sequence is TGTGCCAGCACCGAACTAGGGGAATGGGGCGAGCAGTACTTC. Amino acids: CASTELGEWGEQYF.

This clonotype was counted ten times or more. J is TRBJ2-1 and V is TRBV18, with D possibly matching TRBD1 (7 bases). Looked up from germline, CDR1 is KGHSH and CDR2 is LQKENI. The CDR3 length is 15 residues. V was shortened by 3 bases and J by 0 bases, with 9 bases between the two germline ends. CDR3 in DNA: TGTGCCAGCTCACCTCAGGGGGGCTCCTACAATGAGCAGTTCTTC. It yields the protein CASSPQGGSYNEQFF.

Only a few counts were recorded for this clonotype. The chain has TRBV20-1 and TRBJ2-1; TRBD1 is a possible D gene (5 bases). CDR1 is DFQATT and CDR2 is SNEGSKA in the germline V gene (reference sequence). This CDR3 comprises 11 residues. Trimming pared 0 bases from V and 10 bases from J, leaving 7 bases between. The CDR3 sequence is CSAREGREQFF. In DNA form, the CDR3 reads TGCAGTGCTAGAGAGGGGCGCGAGCAGTTCTTC.

A few counts support this clonotype. The chain joins TRBV27 to TRBJ2-4; TRBD1 agrees at 9 bases. Trimming cost V 6 bases and J 0 bases; bases outside gene matches: 3. Germline V CDR1 and CDR2: MNHEY, SMNVEV (reference sequence). The CDR3 is 15 residues long. In nucleotides, the CDR3 is TGTGCCAGCAGGACAGGGGGACTAGCCAAAAACATTCAGTACTTC. This sequence encodes CASRTGGLAKNIQYF.

The chain couples TRBV5-4 to TRBJ2-7, with 10 bases aligning to TRBD1. With 4 bases clipped from V and 9 bases from J, the junction kept 7 bases outside the gene matches. The germline V gene has CDR1 SGHNT and CDR2 YYREEE (reference sequence). This CDR3 has 13 amino acids. In DNA, the CDR3 is TGTGCCAGCAGCGAGGGACAGGGGAAGGTGCAGTACTTC. Amino acids: CASSEGQGKVQYF.

The V gene is TRBV6-1, the J gene TRBJ1-1; D might be TRBD1 (6 bases). Germline assignment: CDR1 MNHNS and CDR2 SASEGT. This CDR3 region has 15 residues. Trimming pared 5 bases from V and 1 base from J, leaving 14 bases between. CDR3 in amino acids: CASSHQLGANTEAFF. The CDR3 nucleotides read TGTGCCAGCAGTCATCAGTTGGGGGCGAACACTGAAGCTTTCTTT.

The rearrangement links TRBV5-1 to TRBJ1-2, with a possible D match to TRBD1 (6 bases). The germline V and J ends were trimmed by 4 bases and 2 bases, with 15 bases remaining between them. The CDR3 has 15 residues. Germline CDR1 is SGHRS and CDR2 is YFSETQ. The CDR3 loop reads CASSAVSQGNYGYTF. DNA for the CDR3: TGCGCCAGCAGCGCCGTGTCCCAGGGGAACTATGGCTACACCTTC.

This clonotype came up a few times. This sequence joins TRBV19 and TRBJ2-6; D ambiguous. Germline assignment: CDR1 LNHDA and CDR2 SQIVND (reference sequence). The CDR3 runs 16 residues. Deletions cut 7 bases from V and 3 bases from J, with 16 bases between. Here the CDR3 reads CASTTHATGGANVLTF. The CDR3 coding sequence is TGTGCCAGTACCACCCACGCTACTGGTGGGGCCAACGTCCTGACTTTC.

This clonotype came up a few times. Here the CDR3 reads CASSLAGGTSRETQYF. For the CDR3, the DNA is TGTGCCAGCAGCCTAGCGGGGGGAACTTCGCGGGAGACCCAGTACTTC. The J gene is TRBJ2-5, the V gene TRBV5-4; 11 bases match TRBD2. The CDR3 spans 16 residues. Trimming cost V 4 bases and J 5 bases; bases outside gene matches: 10. Germline CDR1 SGHNT, CDR2 YYREEE (reference sequence).

The rearrangement links TRBV30 to TRBJ2-3; TRBD1 is a possible D gene (5 bases). Trimming shortened V by 0 bases and J by 6 bases, and 13 bases separated the two germline ends. The CDR3 covers 14 residues. Looked up from germline, CDR1 is GTSNPN and CDR2 is SVGIG (reference sequence). In DNA form, the CDR3 reads TGTGCCTGGAGTGTTCTGGGGCCTATTGATACGCAGTATTTT. It translates to CAWSVLGPIDTQYF.

The table lists this clonotype with a few counts. CDR3 residues: CSVDNSQETQYF. The CDR3 DNA reads as TGCAGCGTTGATAACAGCCAAGAGACCCAGTACTTC. The chain links TRBV29-1 to TRBJ2-5; D is uncertain. The CDR3 is 12 residues long. Germline V gives CDR1 SQVTM, CDR2 ANQGSEA. Trimming took off 3 bases at V and 1 base at J, with 6 bases between the two ends.

The rearrangement links TRBV7-2 to TRBJ2-3, with D unresolved. V was trimmed by 1 base and J by 3 bases, leaving 14 bases between them. CDR1 and CDR2 (germline): SGHTA, FQGNSA. The CDR3 has 16 amino acids. The CDR3 here is CASSLESFWGTDTQYF. CDR3 nucleotide sequence: TGTGCCAGCAGCTTAGAGTCGTTTTGGGGAACAGATACGCAGTATTTT.

This clonotype was seen a few times. The rearrangement links TRBV5-6 to TRBJ2-1, with TRBD2 identical over 8 bases. The length of the CDR3 is 12 residues. Germline CDR1 and CDR2: SGHDT and YYEEEE. V was pared by 4 bases and J by 14 bases, with 8 bases of the junction left unmatched. The CDR3 nucleotides read TGTGCCAGCAGCCGCCCGGGACTAGTGGAGTTCTTC. Amino acids: CASSRPGLVEFF. The entire variable domain, with the rest obtained from reference TRBV5-6 and TRBJ2-1, is as follows: DAGVTQSPTHLIKTRGQQVTLRCSPKSGHDTVSWYQQALGQGPQFIFQYYEEEERQRGNFPDRFSGHQFPNYSSELNVNALLLGDSALYLCASSRPGLVEFFGPGTRLTVL.

The V and J genes are TRBV4-1 and TRBJ2-1; perhaps TRBD2 as D (7 bases). Per the germline V gene, CDR1 is MGHRA and CDR2 is YSYEKL. Deletions cut 1 base from V and 7 bases from J, with 17 bases between. This CDR3 spans 16 amino acids. The CDR3 bases are TGCGCCAGCAGCCAAGTGGGGGGGGGGCGGCTTAATGAGCAGTTCTTC. Its protein is CASSQVGGGRLNEQFF.

This clonotype was detected only a few times. J is TRBJ2-2 and V is TRBV7-9, with D tentatively TRBD1 (6 bases). This CDR3 has 16 amino acids. Trimming stripped 4 bases from V and 7 bases from J, with 19 bases between. Germline V gives CDR1 SEHNR, CDR2 FQNEAQ (reference sequence). In DNA, the CDR3 is TGTGCCAGCAGCTCACCCCTCGGACAGCTCCGCGGGGAGCTGTTTTTT. Translation: CASSSPLGQLRGELFF.

The sample holds a few counts of this clonotype. The CDR3 loop reads CSVVPGAKNIQYF. For the CDR3, the DNA is TGCAGCGTTGTACCCGGGGCCAAAAACATTCAGTACTTC. The J gene is TRBJ2-4, the V gene TRBV29-1, with unresolved D. V was shortened by 4 bases and J by 1 base, with 8 bases between the two germline ends. The CDR3 covers 13 residues. Looked up from germline, CDR1 is SQVTM and CDR2 is ANQGSEA.

The rearrangement joins TRBV7-2 to TRBJ2-5; 10 bases agree with TRBD2. This CDR3 is 16 amino acids long. J gave up 1 base and V 3 bases, and 5 bases lay outside the gene matches. Germline CDR1 reads SGHTA; CDR2 reads FQGNSA. CDR3: CASSFSLAGTQETQYF. The DNA of the CDR3 is TGTGCCAGCAGCTTTTCACTAGCGGGGACCCAAGAGACCCAGTACTTC. Looking up the rest from reference TRBV7-2 and TRBJ2-5 gives the full variable domain: GAGVSQSPSNKVTEKGKDVELRCDPISGHTALYWYRQSLGQGLEFLIYFQGNSAPDKSGLPSDRFSAERTGGSVSTLTIQRTQQEDSAVYLCASSFSLAGTQETQYFGPGTRLLVL.

The chain has TRBV6-5 and TRBJ2-5; tentatively, D is TRBD1 or TRBD2 (5 bases each). The CDR3 consists of 14 residues. V was pared by 3 bases and J by 5 bases, with 13 bases between. Germline V lookup: CDR1 MNHEY, CDR2 SVGAGI. CDR3 DNA: TGTGCCAGCAGTTATGAGGGGCGCGAGGAGACCCAGTACTTC. Translated: CASSYEGREETQYF.

The chain is built from TRBV7-2 and TRBJ2-7; 7 bases agree with TRBD2. There are 14 residues in the CDR3. V lost 5 bases and J lost 2; bases outside the gene matches: 6. Germline-derived CDR1 and CDR2 are SGHTA and FQGNSA. The CDR3: CASSPALAAYEQYF. The CDR3 DNA reads as TGTGCCAGCAGCCCGGCTCTAGCGGCCTACGAGCAGTACTTC.

The chain recombines TRBV20-1 with TRBJ1-6; possible D gene TRBD1, 5 bases. V was trimmed by 1 base and J by 0 bases, leaving 13 bases between them. The CDR3 contains 17 residues. Germline CDR1 reads DFQATT; CDR2 reads SNEGSKA (reference sequence). DNA for the CDR3: TGCAGTGCTAGAGGAGCACGGGGGAGCTCCTATAATTCACCCCTCCACTTT. It translates to CSARGARGSSYNSPLHF.

The gene calls are TRBV15 and TRBJ2-4, with a possible D match to TRBD2 (6 bases). Germline lookup yields CDR1 LNHNV and CDR2 YYDKDF (reference sequence). Trimming took 0 bases from V and 6 from J, leaving 24 bases between them. The CDR3 covers 19 residues. The DNA for the CDR3 is TGTGCCACCAGCAGAGATCCTGGGAGGCATCCAACCGGGGGAAACATTCAGTACTTC. Translated, it gives CATSRDPGRHPTGGNIQYF.

The chain links TRBV19 to TRBJ1-2; no firm D call. From germline, CDR1 is LNHDA and CDR2 SQIVND (reference sequence). V lost 3 bases and J lost 6, with 8 bases in between. This CDR3 region has 12 residues. CDR3 protein: CASSIGEDGYTF. For the CDR3, the DNA is TGTGCCAGTAGTATCGGCGAAGATGGCTACACCTTC.

To note about this clonotype: Since the CDR3 does not end with the conserved phenylalanine or tryptophan, this likely comes from a read error. The chain joins TRBV7-6 to TRBJ2-1; 9 nucleotides align to TRBD1. The germline gives CDR1 SGHVS, CDR2 FNYEAQ. This CDR3 is built from 16 residues. The V segment lost 4 bases and the J segment 4 bases; nucleotides outside the gene matches: 8. CDR3 coding DNA: TGTGCCAGCAGCTCACAGGGGGCAGACCCTTACAATGAGCAGTTCTTA. Translation: CASSSQGADPYNEQFL.

This clonotype was seen repeatedly, ten times or more. V is TRBV4-3 and J is TRBJ2-3; D is perhaps TRBD1 or TRBD2 (6 bases each). CDR3 length: 15 amino acids. CDR1 LGHNA and CDR2 YSLEER come from the germline V gene. Trimming shortened V by 2 bases and J by 5 bases, and 14 bases separated the two germline ends. Here the CDR3 reads CASSQTPRGVDTQYF. Here the CDR3 DNA reads TGCGCCAGCAGCCAAACCCCGAGGGGGGTAGATACGCAGTATTTT.

This clonotype was recorded many times. This sequence joins TRBV7-9 and TRBJ2-2; a possible D gene is TRBD2 (5 bases). The CDR3 extends over 15 amino acids. The V end was cut by 6 bases, the J end by 5 bases, with 16 bases between. Germline CDR1 and CDR2: SEHNR and FQNEAQ (reference sequence). The CDR3 protein is CASRRVAAATGELFF. As DNA, the CDR3 is TGTGCCAGCAGGCGGGTCGCAGCGGCTACCGGGGAGCTGTTTTTT. Full variable domain (outside the CDR3, taken from reference TRBV7-9 and TRBJ2-2): DTGVSQNPRHKITKRGQNVTFRCDPISEHNRLYWYRQTLGQGPEFLTYFQNEAQLEKSRLLSDRFSAERPKGSFSTLEIQRTEQGDSAMYLCASRRVAAATGELFFGEGSRLTVL.

This clonotype showed up just a few times. The V and J genes are TRBV29-1 and TRBJ2-1; the D is unclear. This CDR3 contains 17 residues. Deletions cut 3 bases from V and 0 bases from J, with 18 bases between. Germline CDR1 and CDR2: SQVTM and ANQGSEA. As DNA, the CDR3 is TGCAGCGTTGATGCCGGATGGTGGCCCAGCTCCTACAATGAGCAGTTCTTC. It is translated as CSVDAGWWPSSYNEQFF.

The J gene is TRBJ2-5, the V gene TRBV6-2 or TRBV6-3; 8 nucleotides align to TRBD1. From germline, CDR1 is MNHEY and CDR2 SVGEGT. V shed 2 bases and J 5 bases; nucleotides not matched to a gene: 4. The CDR3 has 14 residues. Here the CDR3 DNA reads TGTGCCAGCAGTTACGGCCCAGGGGGCGAGACCCAGTACTTC. Translated, it gives CASSYGPGGETQYF.